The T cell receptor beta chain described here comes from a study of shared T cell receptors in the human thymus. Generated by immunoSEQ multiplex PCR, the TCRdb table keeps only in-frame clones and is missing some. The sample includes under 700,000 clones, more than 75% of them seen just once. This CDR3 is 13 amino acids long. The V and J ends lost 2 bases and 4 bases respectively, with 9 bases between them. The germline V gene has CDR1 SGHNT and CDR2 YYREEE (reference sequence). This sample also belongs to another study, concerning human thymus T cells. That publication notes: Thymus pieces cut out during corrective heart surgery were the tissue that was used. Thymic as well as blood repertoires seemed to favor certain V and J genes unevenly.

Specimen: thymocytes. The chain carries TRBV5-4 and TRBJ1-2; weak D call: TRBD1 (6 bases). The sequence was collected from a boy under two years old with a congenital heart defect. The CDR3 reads CASSFRGPYGYTF. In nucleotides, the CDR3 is TGTGCCAGCAGCTTCAGGGGCCCCTATGGCTACACCTTC.